This is a list of T cell receptor beta chains from one sample in a study of OX40 agonist ivuxolimab in advanced cancers. Sequenced by immunoSEQ multiplex PCR; TCRdb stores in-frame clones only, minus some. The table has tens of thousands of clones, around 93% seen once. The sequences come from CD4+ or CD8+ T cells sorted from blood, collected in a trial of the OX40 agonist ivuxolimab. The receptors here all came from an adult with an advanced solid tumor such as melanoma, head and neck, liver or kidney cancer. Each CDR3 is given with its conserved first and last residue. D genes are given only for firm matches. Clone size is given for some rows only: seen once, a few or many times, or a class if the clone is expanded.

d_gene,abundance,j_gene,v_gene,CDR3nt,CDR3aa
TRBD2,-,TRBJ2-1,TRBV6-1,TGTGCCATTGCGCGGGAGCGCTCCTCCTACAATGAGCAGTTCTTC,CAIARERSSYNEQFF
-,-,TRBJ2-6,TRBV5-1,TGCGCCACGGCGACAGGATCTGGGGCCAACGTCCTGACTTTC,CATATGSGANVLTF
-,-,TRBJ1-2,TRBV30,TGTGCCTGGAGTCTCGACGGCCGGGATGGCTACACCTTC,CAWSLDGRDGYTF
-,-,TRBJ2-7,TRBV27,TGTGCCAGCAGTACCTTCCCTTTACGGGAGAATTACGAGCAGTACTTC,CASSTFPLRENYEQYF
-,-,TRBJ2-1,TRBV11-2,TGTGCCAGCAGGAGAACTGGCGGGACAACCTACAATGAGCAGTTCTTC,CASRRTGGTTYNEQFF
-,-,TRBJ1-1,TRBV27,TGTGCCAGCACCACTCACGGGCCCGAGGACACTGAAGCTTTCTTT,CASTTHGPEDTEAFF
TRBD2,-,TRBJ2-2,TRBV28,TGTGCCAGCACTGAACTAGCGGGGACGGGGGCCGGGGAGCTGTTTTTT,CASTELAGTGAGELFF
-,-,TRBJ1-4,TRBV6-6,TGTGCCAGCGCCTTGCCGGGCATTGGTGAAAAACTGTTTTTT,CASALPGIGEKLFF
-,-,TRBJ2-3,TRBV5-4,TGTGCCAGCAGCTTGGGAGCGAGCACAGATACGCAGTATTTT,CASSLGASTDTQYF
TRBD2,-,TRBJ2-3,TRBV7-2,TGTGCCAGCAGCCAGGGACTAGCAAAGCAGTATTTT,CASSQGLAKQYF
-,-,TRBJ1-1,TRBV29-1,TGCAGCGTTACCACTGAAGCTTTCTTT,CSVTTEAFF
TRBD2,-,TRBJ2-7,TRBV5-1,TGCGCCAGCAGCACCACTAGCGGGAACTCCTACGAGCAGTACTTC,CASSTTSGNSYEQYF
-,-,TRBJ1-1,TRBV29-1,TGCAGCGTTGGCAGGTCGGGGACTGAAGCTTTCTTT,CSVGRSGTEAFF
TRBD2,-,TRBJ2-7,TRBV6-6,TGTGCCAGCAGGCTAGCGGGAGGCGCCTACGAGCAGTACTTC,CASRLAGGAYEQYF
TRBD2,-,TRBJ2-1,TRBV11-1,TGTGCCAGCAGCTTAGTGGCTACTAGCGGGAGCAATGAGCAGTTCTTC,CASSLVATSGSNEQFF
TRBD2,-,TRBJ2-3,TRBV4-2,TGTGCCAGCAGCCAAGTTTCGGGAGGGGGCACAGATACGCAGTATTTT,CASSQVSGGGTDTQYF
TRBD1,-,TRBJ2-2,TRBV18,TGTGCCAGCTCACCGGGACAGTTCACCGGGGAGCTGTTTTTT,CASSPGQFTGELFF
-,-,TRBJ2-3,TRBV2,TGTGCCAGCAGTTATGCCCTCCAGTATTTT,CASSYALQYF
-,-,TRBJ2-3,TRBV7-3,TGTGCCAGCAGCTTGGGGGCTAGCCGACTGACAGATACGCAGTATTTT,CASSLGASRLTDTQYF
-,once,TRBJ2-1,TRBV19,TGTGCCAGTAGTATCGCTGGGGGGACAAACCACAATGAGCAGTTCTTC,CASSIAGGTNHNEQFF
-,-,TRBJ1-2,TRBV5-1,TGCGCCAGCAGCTTGGGGATCGCACCCACTAACTATGGCTACACCTTC,CASSLGIAPTNYGYTF
-,once,TRBJ2-1,TRBV11-2,TGTGCCAGCAGCTTAGATTTGACGGTTCTCTACAATGAGCAGTTCTTC,CASSLDLTVLYNEQFF
-,-,TRBJ2-5,TRBV19,TGTGCCAGTAGTATAGGACTCTCCCTCCAAGGAACCCAGTACTTC,CASSIGLSLQGTQYF
TRBD2,-,TRBJ2-3,TRBV28,TGTGCCAGCAGTCCGCCTAGCGGGCGGGGGACAGATACGCAGTATTTT,CASSPPSGRGTDTQYF
-,-,TRBJ1-5,TRBV19,TGTGCCAGTAGTATTACGGGGGGAAGTCAGCCCCAGCATTTT,CASSITGGSQPQHF
TRBD1,-,TRBJ1-5,TRBV9,TGTGCCAGCAGCGCAGGACAGGTAAATCAGCCCCAGCATTTT,CASSAGQVNQPQHF
-,-,TRBJ1-1,TRBV18,TGTGCCAGCTCACCACCGGGTGGAATGAACACTGAAGCTTTCTTT,CASSPPGGMNTEAFF
TRBD2,-,TRBJ2-7,TRBV6-1,TGTGCCAGCAGTGAAGGGGGACTAGCGGGAGGGTATTTTGGCGAGCAGTACTTC,CASSEGGLAGGYFGEQYF
TRBD1,-,TRBJ2-5,TRBV5-1,TGCGCCAGCAGCGTGGGACAGGGGTTAGAGACCCAGTACTTC,CASSVGQGLETQYF
-,once,TRBJ2-7,TRBV5-1,TGCGCCAGCAGCTTGGTTGCAGGGGTCTTTCACGAGCAGTACTTC,CASSLVAGVFHEQYF
TRBD1,-,TRBJ1-4,TRBV5-1,TGCGCCAGCAGCTGGACAGGGGGGGAAAAACTGTTTTTT,CASSWTGGEKLFF
TRBD1,-,TRBJ1-2,TRBV15,TGTGCCACCAGCAGATCAGGCCGGGACAGGGGTTACTATGGCTACACCTTC,CATSRSGRDRGYYGYTF